The 17 T cell receptor beta chains listed next were all sequenced from one sample in a study of cytomegalovirus exposure and HLA in healthy donors. Primers for the PCR totalled 60 Vbeta and 13 Jbeta. Some clones are missing from TCRdb's copy, which holds only in-frame ones; the method was immunoSEQ multiplex PCR. The sample records 55,000 to 65,000 clones, approximately 75% being singletons. Input material: PBMCs. The receptor set was obtained from a woman aged 40 to 50 in good health and CMV-seropositive.

The V call is TRBV5-6, the J call TRBJ1-6, with 8 bases that match TRBD1. Per germline, CDR1 SGHDT and CDR2 YYEEEE. The junction had 10 bases not matched to a gene; V was cut back by 7 bases and J by 7 bases. The CDR3 extends over 15 amino acids. The CDR3 loop reads CASGTLDRVNSPLHF. The CDR3 coding sequence is TGTGCCAGCGGCACATTGGACAGGGTGAATTCACCCCTCCACTTT.

This clone was seen once. The chain employs TRBV6-1 and TRBJ2-5, with 7 bases that match TRBD2. The germline V gene has CDR1 MNHNS and CDR2 SASEGT. There are 17 residues in the CDR3. V dropped 1 base and J dropped 0; count of bases not matched to a gene: 8. The CDR3 protein is CASSEEGLVQYQETQYF. As DNA, the CDR3 is TGTGCCAGCAGTGAAGAAGGACTAGTTCAATACCAAGAGACCCAGTACTTC.

The chain carries TRBV25-1 and TRBJ1-1; weak D call: TRBD1 (5 bases). The germline gives CDR1 MGHDK, CDR2 SYGVNS. This CDR3 has 17 amino acids. Trimming cost V 6 bases and J 0 bases, with 20 bases left between them. CDR3 region: CASRWRQLRKLNTEAFF. Here the CDR3 DNA reads TGTGCCAGCAGATGGAGACAGCTGCGTAAATTGAACACTGAAGCTTTCTTT.

CDR3 amino acids: CASSYSRGSNQPQHF. The CDR3 nucleotides are TGTGCCAGCAGTTACTCAAGGGGTAGCAATCAGCCCCAGCATTTT. V usage is TRBV6-5 and J usage is TRBJ1-5; D is perhaps TRBD1 (5 bases). The CDR3 runs 15 residues. CDR1 and CDR2 from the germline V gene are MNHEY and SVGAGI. Trimming shortened V by 0 bases and J by 0 bases, and 6 bases separated the two germline ends.

This sequence joins TRBV6-1 and TRBJ1-4, with D possibly matching TRBD1 (5 bases). The CDR3 is 15 residues long. Trimming left V 0 bases short and J 7 bases short, with 12 bases between. Germline V CDR1 and CDR2: MNHNS, SASEGT. CDR3 region: CASSEARVGGEKLFF. The CDR3 DNA follows: TGTGCCAGCAGTGAAGCCAGGGTGGGCGGTGAAAAACTGTTTTTT.

The chain recombines TRBV12-5 with TRBJ2-3; D is perhaps TRBD2 (6 bases). CDR1 is LGHNT, CDR2 FRNRAP, per germline. Trimming pared 5 bases from V and 4 bases from J, leaving 22 bases between. The CDR3 length is 17 residues. CDR3 sequence (DNA): TGTGCTAGTGGTACCCAGCGGTTGCGGGGCCGACCAGATACGCAGTATTTT. Translated, it gives CASGTQRLRGRPDTQYF.

The V and J genes are TRBV9 and TRBJ1-6, with 7 positions matching TRBD1. The ends lost 4 bases at V and 7 bases at J; junction bases unmatched: 5. Germline V gene data show CDR1 as SGDLS and CDR2 as YYNGEE. The CDR3 covers 14 residues. In DNA, the CDR3 is TGTGCCAGCAGCCCACGACAGGGAAATTCACCCCTCCACTTT. As protein: CASSPRQGNSPLHF.

The V and J genes are TRBV4-3 and TRBJ1-2; 7 nucleotides line up with TRBD1. The CDR3 runs to 15 residues. Germline CDR1 LGHNA, CDR2 YSLEER. V lost 1 base, J lost 0 bases, and 2 bases stayed unmatched. CDR3 coding DNA: TGCGCCAGCAGCCAAGGACAGGGATCTAACTATGGCTACACCTTC. This encodes CASSQGQGSNYGYTF.

The V gene is TRBV7-2, the J gene TRBJ1-6, with unresolved D. The length of the CDR3 is 14 residues. The ends were cut back, 2 bases at V and 3 bases at J, with 5 bases in the middle. Germline lookup yields CDR1 SGHTA and CDR2 FQGNSA. Here the CDR3 reads CASSLSGYNSPLHF. CDR3 bases: TGTGCCAGCAGCTTATCCGGCTATAATTCACCCCTCCACTTT. Together with reference TRBV7-2 and TRBJ1-6, the CDR3 gives the full variable domain: GAGVSQSPSNKVTEKGKDVELRCDPISGHTALYWYRQSLGQGLEFLIYFQGNSAPDKSGLPSDRFSAERTGGSVSTLTIQRTQQEDSAVYLCASSLSGYNSPLHFGNGTRLTVT.

This rearrangement joins TRBV19 to TRBJ1-6; 11 bases map to TRBD1. Trimming removed 0 bases from V and 10 bases from J; junction bases left unmatched: 11. The CDR3 runs to 18 residues. Germline V gene data show CDR1 as LNHDA and CDR2 as SQIVND (reference sequence). CDR3 loop: CASSIDLPAGTGGSPLHF. The CDR3 DNA follows: TGTGCCAGTAGTATAGATCTCCCCGCGGGGACAGGGGGGTCACCCCTCCACTTT.

The V call is TRBV5-1, the J call TRBJ2-1, with a possible D match to TRBD2 (5 bases). The CDR3 contains 15 residues. Trimming pared 4 bases from V and 0 bases from J, leaving 11 bases between. In germline, CDR1 is SGHRS, CDR2 YFSETQ. The CDR3 region is CASSQPSSSYNEQFF. The CDR3 region has the DNA TGCGCCAGCAGCCAACCTAGCAGCTCCTACAATGAGCAGTTCTTC.

The chain carries TRBV7-9 and TRBJ2-7; 14 nucleotides match TRBD2. Germline V lookup: CDR1 SEHNR, CDR2 FQNEAQ (reference sequence). Unmatched junction bases numbered 10, after V lost 5 bases and J lost 4 bases. The CDR3 is 17 residues long. In nucleotides, the CDR3 is TGTGCCAGCAGCCCTCGGGTGGGGACTAGCGGGGGATACGAGCAGTACTTC. Its translation: CASSPRVGTSGGYEQYF.

Here the CDR3 DNA reads TGTGCCAGCAGTTACTCATTAGCAGGGACCGGGGAGCTGTTTTTT. Protein: CASSYSLAGTGELFF. The chain joins TRBV6-5 to TRBJ2-2, with D maybe TRBD1 (5 bases). CDR3 size: 15 residues. The germline V gene encodes CDR1 MNHEY and CDR2 SVGAGI. V was cut by 0 bases and J by 5 bases, with 10 bases left in between.

This clone was counted between two and nine times. CDR3 in DNA: TGTGCCAGCAACGAACAGAATCGGAATGAGCAGTTCTTC. This translates into CASNEQNRNEQFF. The gene calls are TRBV7-9 and TRBJ2-1; D gene ambiguous. The V and J ends lost 7 bases and 7 bases respectively, with 14 bases between them. CDR1 and CDR2 from the germline V gene are SEHNR and FQNEAQ (reference sequence). The CDR3 is 13 residues long.

This clone was found a few times. The V gene is TRBV4-3, the J gene TRBJ2-3, with TRBD2 identical over 8 bases. The CDR3 has 16 residues. Germline CDR1 LGHNA, CDR2 YSLEER. Trimming at V came to 4 bases and at J to 5 bases, leaving 11 bases not matched to a gene. CDR3 bases: TGCGCCAGCAGCCCTCGGGCGGGGGGCCCCCGAGATACGCAGTATTTT. This sequence encodes CASSPRAGGPRDTQYF.

The chain employs TRBV7-2 and TRBJ1-6; weak D call: TRBD1 (5 bases). Germline V lookup: CDR1 SGHTA, CDR2 FQGNSA. The CDR3 sequence is 16 residues long. Trimming took off 0 bases at V and 5 bases at J, with 11 bases between the two ends. This CDR3 is CASSLALVGDNSPLHF. Written as DNA, the CDR3 is TGTGCCAGCAGCTTAGCGCTGGTAGGGGATAATTCACCCCTCCACTTT.

V is TRBV10-3 and J is TRBJ1-6, with D hard to call. CDR1 and CDR2 from the germline V gene are ENHRY and SYGVKD. This CDR3 is built from 14 residues. Trimming took off 1 base at V and 6 bases at J, with 7 bases between the two ends. This CDR3 is CAISEWSVNSPLHF. In nucleotides, the CDR3 is TGTGCCATCAGTGAGTGGTCAGTTAATTCACCCCTCCACTTT.